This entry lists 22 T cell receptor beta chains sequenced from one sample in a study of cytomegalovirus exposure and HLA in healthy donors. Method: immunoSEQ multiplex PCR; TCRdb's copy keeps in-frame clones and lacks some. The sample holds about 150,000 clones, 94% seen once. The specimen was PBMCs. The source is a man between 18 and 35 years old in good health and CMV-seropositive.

This CDR3 is CASSSGMRNEQYF. The CDR3 DNA is TGTGCCAGCAGCTCCGGAATGAGGAACGAGCAGTACTTC. V usage is TRBV7-8 and J usage is TRBJ2-7, with D unresolved. The CDR3 runs to 13 residues. Per the germline V gene, CDR1 is SGHVS and CDR2 is FQNEAQ. V lost 4 bases and J 5 bases, leaving 12 bases between the germline ends.

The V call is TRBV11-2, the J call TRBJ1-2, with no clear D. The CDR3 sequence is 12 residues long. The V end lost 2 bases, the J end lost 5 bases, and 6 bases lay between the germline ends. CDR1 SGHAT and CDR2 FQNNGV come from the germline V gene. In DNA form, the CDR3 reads TGTGCCAGCAGCTTACGGTCTTATGGCTACACCTTC. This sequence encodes CASSLRSYGYTF.

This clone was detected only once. As DNA, the CDR3 is TGTGCCAGCAGTCGGACAGGGGGCGAGGAGACCCAGTACTTC. Residues: CASSRTGGEETQYF. The chain couples TRBV6-5 to TRBJ2-5; 11 nucleotides align to TRBD1. The V gene end was trimmed by 5 bases and the J gene end by 5 bases; junction bases not matched to a gene: 4. This CDR3 has 14 residues. Germline CDR1 MNHEY, CDR2 SVGAGI.

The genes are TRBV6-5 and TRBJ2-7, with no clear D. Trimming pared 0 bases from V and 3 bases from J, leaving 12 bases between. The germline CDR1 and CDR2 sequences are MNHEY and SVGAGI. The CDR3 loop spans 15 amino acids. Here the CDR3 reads CASSYSYRYSYEQYF. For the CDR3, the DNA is TGTGCCAGCAGTTACTCCTACCGCTATAGCTACGAGCAGTACTTC.

CDR3 DNA sequence: TGTGCCAGCTCAGGTGATGACTATGGCTACACCTTC. This codes for CASSGDDYGYTF. The chain is built from TRBV2 and TRBJ1-2; D gene uncertain. The length of the CDR3 is 12 residues. Germline V gene data show CDR1 as SNHLY and CDR2 as FYNNEI. V lost 8 bases and J lost 3, with 10 bases in between.

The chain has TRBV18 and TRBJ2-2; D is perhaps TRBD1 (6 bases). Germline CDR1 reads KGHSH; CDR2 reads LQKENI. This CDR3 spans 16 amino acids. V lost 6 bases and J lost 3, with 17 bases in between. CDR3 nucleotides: TGTGCCAGCTCCCACAACAGGGTTCGGGACACCGGGGAGCTGTTTTTT. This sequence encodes CASSHNRVRDTGELFF.

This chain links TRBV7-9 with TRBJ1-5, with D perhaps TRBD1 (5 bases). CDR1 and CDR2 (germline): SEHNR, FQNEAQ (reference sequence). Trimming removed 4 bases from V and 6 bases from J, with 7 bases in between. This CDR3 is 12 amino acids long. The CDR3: CASSSGIQPQHF. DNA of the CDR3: TGTGCCAGCAGCTCAGGGATTCAGCCCCAGCATTTT.

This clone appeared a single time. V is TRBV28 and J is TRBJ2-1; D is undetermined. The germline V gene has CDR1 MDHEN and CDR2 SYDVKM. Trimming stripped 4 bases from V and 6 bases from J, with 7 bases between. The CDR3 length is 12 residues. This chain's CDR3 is CASSSRSNEQFF. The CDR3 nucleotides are TGTGCCAGCAGTTCCCGGAGCAATGAGCAGTTCTTC.

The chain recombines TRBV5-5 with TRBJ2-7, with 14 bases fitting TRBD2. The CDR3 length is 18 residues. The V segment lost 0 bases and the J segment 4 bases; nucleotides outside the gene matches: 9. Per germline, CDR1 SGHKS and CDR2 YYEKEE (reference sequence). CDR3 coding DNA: TGTGCCAGCAGCTTGGAGCAGGGACTAGCGGGAGAGAGGTACGAGCAGTACTTC. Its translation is CASSLEQGLAGERYEQYF.

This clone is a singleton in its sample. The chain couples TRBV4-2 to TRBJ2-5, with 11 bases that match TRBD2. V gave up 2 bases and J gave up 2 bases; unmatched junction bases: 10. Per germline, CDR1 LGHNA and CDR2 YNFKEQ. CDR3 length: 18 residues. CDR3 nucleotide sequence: TGTGCCAGCAGCCAATCACCGGGGACTAGCGGAAAACAAGAGACCCAGTACTTC. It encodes CASSQSPGTSGKQETQYF.

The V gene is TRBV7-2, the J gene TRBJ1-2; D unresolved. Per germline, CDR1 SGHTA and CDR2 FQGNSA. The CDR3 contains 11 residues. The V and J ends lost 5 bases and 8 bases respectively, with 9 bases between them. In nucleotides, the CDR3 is TGTGCCAGCAGCGGAGAGGGCGGCTACACCTTC. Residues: CASSGEGGYTF.

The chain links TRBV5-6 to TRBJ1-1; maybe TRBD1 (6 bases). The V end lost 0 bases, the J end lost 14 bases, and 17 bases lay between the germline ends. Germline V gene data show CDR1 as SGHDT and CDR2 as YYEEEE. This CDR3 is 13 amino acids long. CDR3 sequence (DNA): TGTGCCAGCAGCTTGGTCGCGACAGGTGTTCTCTTCTTT. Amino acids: CASSLVATGVLFF.

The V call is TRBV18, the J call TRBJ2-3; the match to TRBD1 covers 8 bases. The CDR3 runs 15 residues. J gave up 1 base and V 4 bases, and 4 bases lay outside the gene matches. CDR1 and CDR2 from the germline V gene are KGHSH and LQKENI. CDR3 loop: CASSRQGIRTDTQYF. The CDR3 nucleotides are TGTGCCAGCTCACGACAGGGGATACGCACAGATACGCAGTATTTT.

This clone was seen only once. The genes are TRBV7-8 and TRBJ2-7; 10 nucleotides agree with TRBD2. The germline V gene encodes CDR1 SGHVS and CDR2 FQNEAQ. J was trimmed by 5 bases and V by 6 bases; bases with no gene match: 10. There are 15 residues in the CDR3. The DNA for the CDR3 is TGTGCCAGCAGGCCCTTTAGCGGGAGGTTCCACGAGCAGTACTTC. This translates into CASRPFSGRFHEQYF.

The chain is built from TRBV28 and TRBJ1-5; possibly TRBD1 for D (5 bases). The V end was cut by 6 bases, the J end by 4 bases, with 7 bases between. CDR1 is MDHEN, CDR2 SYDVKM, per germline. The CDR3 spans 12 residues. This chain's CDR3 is CASREGNQPQHF. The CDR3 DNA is TGTGCCAGCAGGGAGGGGAATCAGCCCCAGCATTTT.

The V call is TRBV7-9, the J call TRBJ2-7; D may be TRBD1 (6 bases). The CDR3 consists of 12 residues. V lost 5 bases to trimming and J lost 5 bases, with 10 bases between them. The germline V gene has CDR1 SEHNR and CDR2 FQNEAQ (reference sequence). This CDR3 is CASSDGTNEQYF. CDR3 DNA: TGTGCCAGCAGCGATGGGACAAACGAGCAGTACTTC. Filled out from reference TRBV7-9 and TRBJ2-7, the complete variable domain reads DTGVSQNPRHKITKRGQNVTFRCDPISEHNRLYWYRQTLGQGPEFLTYFQNEAQLEKSRLLSDRFSAERPKGSFSTLEIQRTEQGDSAMYLCASSDGTNEQYFGPGTRLTVT.

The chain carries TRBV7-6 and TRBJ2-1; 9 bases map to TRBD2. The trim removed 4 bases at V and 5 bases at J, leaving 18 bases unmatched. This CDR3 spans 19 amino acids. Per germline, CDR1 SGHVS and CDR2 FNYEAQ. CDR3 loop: CASSSWVWGIAGEDNEQFF. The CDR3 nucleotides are TGTGCCAGCAGCTCATGGGTCTGGGGAATAGCGGGAGAAGACAATGAGCAGTTCTTC.

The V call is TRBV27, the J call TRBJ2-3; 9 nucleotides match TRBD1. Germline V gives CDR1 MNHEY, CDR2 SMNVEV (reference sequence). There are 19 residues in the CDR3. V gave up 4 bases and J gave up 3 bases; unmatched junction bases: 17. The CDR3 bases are TGTGCCAGCAGTTCCTTTGGGATTGGGGACAGGGTTGGGACAGATACGCAGTATTTT. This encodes CASSSFGIGDRVGTDTQYF.

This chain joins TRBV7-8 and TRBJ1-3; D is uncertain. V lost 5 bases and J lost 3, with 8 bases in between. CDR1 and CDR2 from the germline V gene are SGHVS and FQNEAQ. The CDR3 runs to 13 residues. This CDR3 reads CASSGGSGNTIYF. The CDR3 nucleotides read TGTGCCAGCAGCGGTGGGAGTGGAAACACCATATATTTT.

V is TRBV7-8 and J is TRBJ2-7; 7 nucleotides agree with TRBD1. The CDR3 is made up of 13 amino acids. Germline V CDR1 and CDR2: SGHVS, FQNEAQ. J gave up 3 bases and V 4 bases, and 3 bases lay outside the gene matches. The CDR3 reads CASSWGQSYEQYF. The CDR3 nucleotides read TGTGCCAGCAGCTGGGGACAGAGCTACGAGCAGTACTTC.

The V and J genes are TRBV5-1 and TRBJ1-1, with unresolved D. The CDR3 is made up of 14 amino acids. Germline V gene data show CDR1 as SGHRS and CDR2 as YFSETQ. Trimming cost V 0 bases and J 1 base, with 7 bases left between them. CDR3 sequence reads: CASSLDRQNTEAFF. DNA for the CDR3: TGCGCCAGCAGCTTGGATCGACAGAACACTGAAGCTTTCTTT.

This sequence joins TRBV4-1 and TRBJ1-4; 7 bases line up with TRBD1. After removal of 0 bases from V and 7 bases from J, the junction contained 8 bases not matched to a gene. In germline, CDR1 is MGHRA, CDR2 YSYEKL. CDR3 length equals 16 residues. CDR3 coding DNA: TGCGCCAGCAGCCAAGATAGTGAAGGGGGCGGTGAAAAACTGTTTTTT. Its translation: CASSQDSEGGGEKLFF.